Below, 3 T cell receptor beta chains from the same sample are listed, as sequenced in a study of T cell responses to AZD1222 COVID-19 vaccine. Sequencing was performed with immunoSEQ multiplex PCR; in TCRdb, only in-frame clones are kept and a portion is missing. The table shows roughly 130,000 clones, with over 90% occurring only once. Sequenced material: peripheral blood, taken on day 0 of AZD1222 vaccination. The receptors come from an adult in good health.

This sequence joins TRBV7-2 and TRBJ2-1, with TRBD2 identical over 11 bases. Germline V lookup: CDR1 SGHTA, CDR2 FQGNSA. The CDR3 length is 16 residues. The ends lost 1 base at V and 10 bases at J; junction bases unmatched: 9. CDR3 sequence reads: CASSLVGTSGRGEQFF. Here the CDR3 DNA reads TGTGCCAGCAGCTTAGTAGGAACTAGCGGGAGAGGAGAGCAGTTCTTC.

V is TRBV7-2 and J is TRBJ2-3, with D unclear. In germline, CDR1 is SGHTA, CDR2 FQGNSA. CDR3 length: 13 residues. Trimming cost V 5 bases and J 4 bases, with 10 bases left between them. This CDR3 reads CASSTATADTQYF. The DNA of the CDR3 is TGTGCCAGCAGCACCGCAACGGCAGATACGCAGTATTTT. The complete variable domain, with remaining parts taken from reference TRBV7-2 and TRBJ2-3, reads GAGVSQSPSNKVTEKGKDVELRCDPISGHTALYWYRQSLGQGLEFLIYFQGNSAPDKSGLPSDRFSAERTGGSVSTLTIQRTQQEDSAVYLCASSTATADTQYFGPGTRLTVL.

The chain has TRBV10-2 and TRBJ2-7, with D maybe TRBD1 (8 bases). The CDR3 totals 16 residues. CDR1 and CDR2 (germline): WSHSY, SAAADI. Deletions cut 0 bases from V and 0 bases from J, with 12 bases between. This CDR3 is CASSESTGDYSYEQYF. CDR3 sequence (DNA): TGCGCCAGCAGTGAGTCGACAGGGGACTACTCCTACGAGCAGTACTTC.